These T cell receptor beta chains were read from a single sample in a study of cytomegalovirus exposure and HLA in healthy donors. TCRdb keeps only in-frame clones here, not all; method: immunoSEQ multiplex PCR. The sample consists of under 150,000 clones, approximately 64% of them appearing once. The sample taken for sequencing was PBMCs. The receptors originated from a woman in her 40s in good health and CMV-seronegative. The CDR3 runs from the conserved cysteine through the conserved F or W. A D gene is named only where the DNA matches it firmly. Rows may omit the clone size; those that give it use once, few, many or a size class.

j_call	d_call	v_call	clone_size	cdr3_aa	cdr3_nt
TRBJ1-2	-	TRBV29-1	-	CSVEEVSGYTF	TGCAGCGTTGAAGAAGTGAGTGGCTACACCTTC
TRBJ2-1	-	TRBV14	-	CASSQVWQGKGQFF	TGTGCCAGCAGCCAAGTTTGGCAGGGTAAGGGGCAGTTCTTC
TRBJ2-5	-	TRBV5-6	few	CASSLGRAGETQYF	TGTGCCAGCAGCTTGGGGCGGGCCGGGGAGACCCAGTACTTC
TRBJ1-1	-	TRBV9	-	CASSPGEGVAFF	TGTGCCAGCAGTCCCGGGGAGGGGGTCGCTTTCTTT
TRBJ2-1	TRBD1	TRBV13	-	CASSWDSYNEQFF	TGTGCCAGCAGCTGGGACAGTTACAATGAGCAGTTCTTC
TRBJ2-3	TRBD2	TRBV6-5	few	CASSYSGGRGRDTQYF	TGTGCCAGCAGTTACTCGGGTGGGAGGGGACGAGATACGCAGTATTTT
TRBJ2-1	-	TRBV29-1	-	CSGNKFQGYNEQFF	TGCAGCGGAAACAAGTTCCAGGGGTACAATGAGCAGTTCTTC
TRBJ2-3	-	TRBV7-2	-	CASSLAGTSTDTQYF	TGTGCCAGCAGCTTAGCGGGGACTAGCACAGATACGCAGTATTTT
TRBJ1-1	-	TRBV7-9	-	CASSFQGNTEAFF	TGTGCCAGCAGCTTCCAGGGAAACACTGAAGCTTTCTTT
TRBJ1-5	-	TRBV28	-	CASSLTVSNQPQHF	TGTGCCAGCAGTTTAACGGTTAGCAATCAGCCCCAGCATTTT
TRBJ2-3	-	TRBV7-2	-	CASSSARTDTQYF	TGTGCCAGCTCCAGCGCCCGCACAGATACGCAGTATTTT
TRBJ2-2	-	TRBV5-6	-	CASSFGGPRPGELFF	TGTGCCAGCAGCTTCGGGGGGCCCCGACCCGGGGAGCTGTTTTTT
TRBJ2-5	TRBD2	TRBV9	-	CASSVDPWEGQETQYF	TGTGCCAGCAGCGTAGACCCCTGGGAGGGACAAGAGACCCAGTACTTC
TRBJ2-1	TRBD2	TRBV7-9	few	CASSRTSGYNEQFF	TGTGCCAGCAGCCGGACTAGCGGATACAATGAGCAGTTCTTC
TRBJ2-7	-	TRBV25-1	-	CASTGGGPNHEQYF	TGTGCCAGCACTGGGGGGGGCCCTAACCACGAGCAGTACTTC
TRBJ1-4	-	TRBV4-1	-	CASSQDYFHFGGEKLFF	TGCGCCAGCAGCCAAGATTATTTCCACTTCGGAGGGGAAAAACTGTTTTTT
TRBJ1-5	TRBD1	TRBV27	-	CASSPGGSGNQPQHF	TGTGCCAGCAGTCCAGGGGGTAGCGGCAATCAGCCCCAGCATTTT
TRBJ1-1	-	TRBV28	-	CASSFGGASGTEAFF	TGTGCCAGCAGTTTCGGGGGGGCCTCGGGTACTGAAGCTTTCTTT
TRBJ2-4	TRBD2	TRBV7-9	-	CASSFGGGLAKNIQYF	TGTGCCAGCAGCTTCGGGGGGGGTCTAGCCAAAAACATTCAGTACTTC
TRBJ1-1	-	TRBV6-5	-	CASSRTVNTEAFF	TGTGCCAGCAGCCGGACAGTGAACACTGAAGCTTTCTTT
TRBJ2-7	-	TRBV7-2	-	CASSFSAADPAGRTYEQYF	TGTGCCAGCAGCTTTTCCGCGGCCGATCCCGCGGGGCGCACCTACGAGCAGTACTTC
TRBJ1-1	-	TRBV13	-	CASSLHLTGMNTEAFF	TGTGCCAGCAGCTTACATCTAACAGGGATGAACACTGAAGCTTTCTTT
TRBJ2-1	TRBD2	TRBV18	-	CASSPPGTSWYNEQFF	TGTGCCAGCTCACCTCCGGGGACTAGTTGGTACAATGAGCAGTTCTTC